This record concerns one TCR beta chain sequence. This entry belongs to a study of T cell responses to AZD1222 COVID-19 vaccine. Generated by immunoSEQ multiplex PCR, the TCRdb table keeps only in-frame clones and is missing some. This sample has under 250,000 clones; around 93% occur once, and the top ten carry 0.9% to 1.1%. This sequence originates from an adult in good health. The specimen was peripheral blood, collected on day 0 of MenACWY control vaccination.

The CDR3 is CAWSVLAGNTGELFF. CDR3 nucleotide sequence: TGTGCCTGGAGTGTGTTAGCGGGCAACACCGGGGAGCTGTTTTTT. The chain employs TRBV30 and TRBJ2-2, with 7 positions matching TRBD2. The CDR3 has 15 residues. The junction had 3 bases not matched to a gene; V was cut back by 0 bases and J by 2 bases. Germline V lookup: CDR1 GTSNPN, CDR2 SVGIG (reference sequence).